A selection of T cell receptor beta chains follows, all from one sample in a study of cytomegalovirus exposure and HLA in healthy donors. The assay was immunoSEQ multiplex PCR, and TCRdb's table has in-frame clones only and misses some. This table has around 140,000 clones, roughly 79% appearing once. The sequenced sample was PBMCs. These receptors came from a woman in her 40s in good health and CMV-seronegative. Both conserved end residues are part of each CDR3. A D gene is named only where the DNA matches it firmly. The size field is filled for only some rows; it gives once, few, many or a size class.

CDR3 protein | CDR3 DNA | D gene | V gene | CDR3 length | J gene | clone size
CASSYESGGLNTDTQYF | TGCGCCAGCAGCTATGAAAGCGGGGGTCTTAACACAGATACGCAGTATTTT | TRBD2 | TRBV5-1 | 17 | TRBJ2-3 | -
CASSLKGGEKLFF | TGTGCCAGCAGTCTTAAGGGAGGTGAAAAACTGTTTTTT | - | TRBV5-4 | 13 | TRBJ1-4 | few
CASALPRDSAGYDYGYTF | TGCGCCAGCGCTCTGCCGAGGGATAGCGCGGGATACGACTATGGCTACACCTTC | - | TRBV5-1 | 18 | TRBJ1-2 | -
CASSDRDRGTNEKLFF | TGTGCCAGCAGTGACCGAGACAGGGGGACTAATGAAAAACTGTTTTTT | TRBD1 | TRBV2 | 16 | TRBJ1-4 | -
CAWGQGYGSPLHF | TGTGCCTGGGGCCAGGGTTATGGTTCACCCCTCCACTTT | - | TRBV30 | 13 | TRBJ1-6 | -
CAINPGLSYEQYF | TGTGCCATCAACCCCGGACTCTCCTACGAGCAGTACTTC | - | TRBV10-3 | 13 | TRBJ2-7 | -
CASSQVTGPYEQYF | TGCGCCAGCAGCCAAGTCACAGGGCCCTACGAGCAGTACTTC | - | TRBV4-1 | 14 | TRBJ2-7 | -
CASSQDSASGGLYNEQFF | TGCGCCAGCAGCCAAGATTCGGCTAGCGGGGGGCTCTACAATGAGCAGTTCTTC | TRBD2 | TRBV4-3 | 18 | TRBJ2-1 | -
CASSFRRLAGTDTQYF | TGTGCCAGCAGTTTCAGAAGACTAGCGGGGACAGATACGCAGTATTTT | TRBD2 | TRBV7-9 | 16 | TRBJ2-3 | few
CASSDGDYGYTF | TGCGCCAGCAGCGACGGGGACTATGGCTACACCTTC | - | TRBV4-1 | 12 | TRBJ1-2 | once
CASSRGQGAQPQHF | TGTGCCAGCAGCCGAGGACAGGGGGCTCAGCCCCAGCATTTT | TRBD1 | TRBV7-9 | 14 | TRBJ1-5 | -
CASSEAGQGGYGYTF | TGCGCCAGCAGTGAGGCGGGACAGGGGGGCTATGGCTACACCTTC | TRBD1 | TRBV10-1 | 15 | TRBJ1-2 | -
CASSEPGTGSSYEQYF | TGTGCCAGCAGTGAACCCGGGACTGGTAGCTCCTACGAGCAGTACTTC | - | TRBV6-1 | 16 | TRBJ2-7 | -
CASSYGQGAYEQYF | TGTGCCAGCAGCTACGGACAGGGGGCCTACGAGCAGTACTTC | TRBD1 | TRBV6-6 | 14 | TRBJ2-7 | -
CASSSSSGGAVETQYF | TGTGCCAGCAGCTCCTCTAGCGGGGGGGCCGTCGAGACCCAGTACTTC | TRBD2 | TRBV7-2 | 16 | TRBJ2-5 | once
CATSRSHRAGGAFF | TGTGCCACCAGCAGAAGCCACAGGGCGGGGGGGGCTTTCTTT | - | TRBV15 | 14 | TRBJ1-1 | -
CSVDGTSGGKSYEQYF | TGCAGCGTTGATGGGACTAGCGGGGGGAAGAGTTACGAGCAGTACTTC | TRBD2 | TRBV29-1 | 16 | TRBJ2-7 | -
CASSEGRGQVIYGYTF | TGTGCCAGCAGTGAAGGGCGCGGACAGGTGATATATGGCTACACCTTC | TRBD1 | TRBV6-1 | 16 | TRBJ1-2 | -
CASSQDTSGGGETQYF | TGCGCCAGCAGCCAAGATACTAGCGGGGGTGGGGAGACCCAGTACTTC | TRBD2 | TRBV4-1 | 16 | TRBJ2-5 | -
CAITRDRAEETQYF | TGTGCCATCACCCGGGACAGGGCCGAAGAGACCCAGTACTTC | TRBD1 | TRBV10-3 | 14 | TRBJ2-5 | -
CSVETGWEGYTF | TGCAGCGTCGAGACAGGGTGGGAAGGCTACACCTTC | TRBD1 | TRBV29-1 | 12 | TRBJ1-2 | once
CASSPPRDSSYEQYF | TGTGCCAGCAGCCCCCCCCGGGACAGTTCCTACGAGCAGTACTTC | TRBD1 | TRBV28 | 15 | TRBJ2-7 | once
CSVDPGASSYEQYF | TGCAGCGTTGACCCAGGGGCTAGCTCCTACGAGCAGTACTTC | - | TRBV29-1 | 14 | TRBJ2-7 | -